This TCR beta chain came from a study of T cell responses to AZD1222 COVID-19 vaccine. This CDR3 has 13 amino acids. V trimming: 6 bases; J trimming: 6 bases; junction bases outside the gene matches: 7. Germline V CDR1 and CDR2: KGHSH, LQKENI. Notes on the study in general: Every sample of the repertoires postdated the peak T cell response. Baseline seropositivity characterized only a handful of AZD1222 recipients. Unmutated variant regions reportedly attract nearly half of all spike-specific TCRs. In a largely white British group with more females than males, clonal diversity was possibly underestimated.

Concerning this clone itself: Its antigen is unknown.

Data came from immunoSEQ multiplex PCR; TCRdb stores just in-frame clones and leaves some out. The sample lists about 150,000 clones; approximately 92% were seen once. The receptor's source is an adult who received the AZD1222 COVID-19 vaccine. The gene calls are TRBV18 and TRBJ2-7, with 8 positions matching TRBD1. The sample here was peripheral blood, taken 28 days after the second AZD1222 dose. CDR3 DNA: TGTGCCAGCTCCCTCGGGACAGGTGGCGAGCAGTACTTC. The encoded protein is CASSLGTGGEQYF.